These T cell receptor beta chains were read from a single sample in a study of cytomegalovirus exposure and HLA in healthy donors. Sequencing used immunoSEQ multiplex PCR; TCRdb keeps in-frame clones, though not all of them. The sample carries about 160,000 clones, 78% recorded once. The sequenced sample was PBMCs. These receptors all come from a male donor in good health and CMV-seronegative. Both conserved end residues are part of each CDR3. A D gene is named only where the DNA matches it firmly. Expanded clones get a size class; other rows say once, few or many, or leave the size out.

TRBJ2-7	TRBV5-5	.	TRBD1	TGTGCCAGCAGCCCGAGGGACAGAAGGCCCGAGCAGTACTTC	CASSPRDRRPEQYF
TRBJ1-5	TRBV28	.	.	TGTGCCAGCAGTTTAATGGGGGCGCGGGGCAATCAGCCCCAGCATTTT	CASSLMGARGNQPQHF
TRBJ2-5	TRBV29-1	.	TRBD2	TGCAGCGTTGGGCTGACTAGCGGGGGAGCCGGGGAGACCCAGTACTTC	CSVGLTSGGAGETQYF
TRBJ2-5	TRBV19	.	.	TGTGCCAGTAGTATGTTCGGGACACAAGAGACCCAGTACTTC	CASSMFGTQETQYF
TRBJ2-5	TRBV27	.	TRBD1	TGTGCCAGCAGTCCCGGGGACAGCCTTTTAGAGACCCAGTACTTC	CASSPGDSLLETQYF
TRBJ1-4	TRBV11-2	few	.	TGTGCCAGCAGCTTAGGACAGGCCCTAAATGAAAAACTGTTTTTT	CASSLGQALNEKLFF
TRBJ2-7	TRBV7-2	.	TRBD1	TGTGCCAGCAGCTCGGACAGGGTCTACGAGCAGTACTTC	CASSSDRVYEQYF
TRBJ1-2	TRBV7-2	once	TRBD1	TGTGCCAGCAGCCAGAATCCCGGGACAGGGAGTGGCTACACCTTC	CASSQNPGTGSGYTF
TRBJ1-1	TRBV7-9	.	.	TGTTCCAGCAGCTTAGTCGTCACTGAAGCTTTCTTT	CSSSLVVTEAFF
TRBJ1-1	TRBV6-6	.	TRBD1	TGTGCCAGCAGGGACAGGGAGAACACTGAAGCTTTCTTT	CASRDRENTEAFF
TRBJ1-1	TRBV5-6	.	.	TGTGCCAGCGCCGGGCGGGGGGCTTATACTGAAGCTTTCTTT	CASAGRGAYTEAFF
TRBJ2-7	TRBV13	.	TRBD2	TGTGCCAGCAGCTTCGGGGCCGGGACTAGCCTCCCCGAGCAGTACTTC	CASSFGAGTSLPEQYF
TRBJ1-1	TRBV20-1	.	TRBD1	TGCAGGGCCACAGGGGGCACTGAAGCTTTCTTT	CRATGGTEAFF
TRBJ2-1	TRBV9	.	TRBD2	TGTGCCAGCAGCGGACGGACTAGCGGGAATCAGTTCTTC	CASSGRTSGNQFF
TRBJ2-7	TRBV6-6	few	TRBD1	TGTGCCAGCAGTTACCCGCAGGACAGGGATGGCGAGCAGTACTTC	CASSYPQDRDGEQYF
TRBJ2-1	TRBV4-1	.	TRBD2	TGCGCCAGCAGCCAAGATCCCCAGCGGGGAGACAATGAGCAGTTCTTC	CASSQDPQRGDNEQFF
TRBJ1-2	TRBV5-1	.	TRBD1	TGCGCCAGCAGCTTGGACAGGGGAAACTATGGCTACACCTTC	CASSLDRGNYGYTF
TRBJ2-5	TRBV9	.	TRBD2	TGTGCCAGCAGCGTAGGGGAGGGGCGGGGTAGGCCTCAAGAGACCCAGTACTTC	CASSVGEGRGRPQETQYF
TRBJ1-6	TRBV5-4	.	.	TGTGCCAGCAGCTTGGAGAGTAGCTCCTATAATTCACCCCTCCACTTT	CASSLESSSYNSPLHF
TRBJ1-1	TRBV11-2	.	.	TGTGCCAGCAGCTTAGAGTACGGGATAACTGAAGCTTTCTTT	CASSLEYGITEAFF
TRBJ1-1	TRBV19	.	TRBD1	TGTGCCAGTACCCCCCCAGGGGGCTGGTACACTGAAGCTTTCTTT	CASTPPGGWYTEAFF
TRBJ1-1	TRBV7-9	.	.	TGTGCCAGCAGCTTCATGATAGCCAACACTGAAGCTTTCTTT	CASSFMIANTEAFF
TRBJ1-1	TRBV5-4	.	TRBD1	TGTGCCAGCAGCCAGGGGGCCATGAACACTGAAGCTTTCTTT	CASSQGAMNTEAFF
TRBJ2-7	TRBV28	.	TRBD2	TGTGCCAGCAGACTAGCGGGAGGCTACGAGCAGTACTTC	CASRLAGGYEQYF
TRBJ2-2	TRBV6-1	once	.	TGTGCCAGCAGTGAATTCGAGGCGAACACCGGGGAGCTGTTTTTT	CASSEFEANTGELFF
TRBJ2-3	TRBV11-1	few	TRBD2	TGTGCCAGCAGCTTAGGACTAGCGGGGCCTAGCACAGATACGCAGTATTTT	CASSLGLAGPSTDTQYF
TRBJ1-2	TRBV4-3	few	.	TGCGCCAGCAGCCAAGATCTTGTATGGCGCGGGACGAGTGGCTACACCTTC	CASSQDLVWRGTSGYTF
TRBJ2-6	TRBV7-8	few	TRBD2	TGTGCCAGCAGCAATGAGGCGGGGGGGTTGTCTTCTGGGGCCAACGTCCTGACTTTC	CASSNEAGGLSSGANVLTF
TRBJ1-6	TRBV11-2	.	.	TGTGCCAGCAGCCAGGGGAGAAATTCACCCCTCCACTTT	CASSQGRNSPLHF
TRBJ2-3	TRBV5-8	.	TRBD2	TGTGCCAGCAGCATCGCCATAAGCGGGGGGTTCACAGATACGCAGTATTTT	CASSIAISGGFTDTQYF
TRBJ2-1	TRBV2	.	TRBD2	TGTGCCAGCAGTGGGACAGGACTAGCGGAGCAGTTCTTC	CASSGTGLAEQFF
TRBJ2-3	TRBV9	few	.	TGTGCCAGCAGCTCATCTCGGGATGTGACCTTGTATAGCACAGATACGCAGTATTTT	CASSSSRDVTLYSTDTQYF
TRBJ1-2	TRBV9	.	.	TGTGCCAGCAGCATCCCTCGGTCGGGGGAGGACTATGGCTACACCTTC	CASSIPRSGEDYGYTF
TRBJ1-5	TRBV7-3	once	.	TGTGCCAGCAGCTTAAAGGAGGGTTTGAGGGATCAGCCCCAGCATTTT	CASSLKEGLRDQPQHF
TRBJ1-2	TRBV2	.	TRBD1	TGTGCCAGTAAGGGCCAGACAGGGCTCTATGGCTACACCTTC	CASKGQTGLYGYTF
TRBJ1-1	TRBV7-9	.	.	TGTGCCAGCAGCTTCGGGGGTGGTAGCACTGAAGCTTTCTTT	CASSFGGGSTEAFF
TRBJ1-3	TRBV19	.	.	TGTGCCAGTAGTATCGGTAACTCTGGAAACACCATATATTTT	CASSIGNSGNTIYF
TRBJ2-6	TRBV7-8	.	.	TGTGCCAGCAGCCCCTCTAGACGAGCCGGGGCCAACGTCCTGACTTTC	CASSPSRRAGANVLTF
TRBJ2-2	TRBV4-2	once	TRBD1	TGTGCCAGCAGCCAAGTCTCAGGGGGTCACGGGGAGCTGTTTTTT	CASSQVSGGHGELFF
TRBJ2-1	TRBV7-3	.	.	TGTGCCAGCAGCACATACAGCGGCCAGCAGTTCTTC	CASSTYSGQQFF
TRBJ2-5	TRBV19	.	TRBD2	TGTAGGGCTAGCGGGGAGGAGACCCAGTACTTC	CRASGEETQYF
TRBJ1-1	TRBV6-1	.	.	TGTGCCAGCATGTTAGGGGGGGGCACTGAAGCTTTCTTT	CASMLGGGTEAFF
TRBJ1-4	TRBV5-6	.	TRBD1	TGTGCCAGCAGCCCTGGGACAGGGCGGAATGAAAAACTGTTTTTT	CASSPGTGRNEKLFF
TRBJ1-1	TRBV4-1	.	.	TGCGCCAGCAGCTCAACTTTAACCAGGGGCATGAACACTGAAGCTTTCTTT	CASSSTLTRGMNTEAFF
TRBJ1-1	TRBV5-1	.	.	TGCGCCAGCAGCCTCGCTATTGGGGGGGCTCCTGAAGCTTTCTTT	CASSLAIGGAPEAFF
TRBJ2-3	TRBV12-5	.	.	TGTGCTAGTGCCCCCGAGGTTTCTGGCACAGATACGCAGTATTTT	CASAPEVSGTDTQYF